This T cell receptor beta chain was sequenced for a study of blood T cell repertoires in COVID-19 (dated by TCRdb to 2018 to 2021). Looking at the study overall: Collaborator samples came from the United States, Italy and Spain and covered acute and convalescent phases of COVID-19. The material from the prospective study consisted of cDNA or gDNA derived from T cells, B-cell-depleted T cells, or PBMCs. The dataset comprised deeply sampled blood TCRbeta repertoires from subjects exposed to, actively infected with, or recovered from COVID-19. A freely available public database, intended as a resource for researchers studying the immune response to SARS-CoV-2, is where the repertoires were released. The samples were drawn from the first 160 participants of the ongoing ImmuneRACE study and from 1,200 or so subjects provided by 6 global collaborators. The sample metadata nearly always contained a de-identified subject ID, COVID-19 status, age in years and sex. Where HLA class I and class II types were available, the types were taken from metadata supplied by the sample provider, not from assay-based typing. Study-wide findings and limitations: The amount of clinical and demographic metadata varied by source and participant and was provided uncurated.

Details on this clone: The target of this receptor is not known. No base qualities exist here, and no much larger clone lies one base off it.

The immunoSEQ Assay, a bias-controlled multiplex PCR, was used to amplify TCRbeta CDR3 regions from genomic DNA. The original pipeline was this. The number of nucleated cells in each sample was estimated from the amplification of reference gene primers within the assay. Sequence reads were collapsed and filtered to measure the absolute abundance of every unique TCRbeta CDR3 rearrangement. Productive Simpson clonality was computed per sample as the square root of Simpson's diversity index over productive rearrangements. Sourced from immuneACCESS, this table was stored by TCRdb with only in-frame sequences that have V and J called. A share of the clones is absent; for the studies checked, an unresolved V gene accounts for under half, and the remainder has no known explanation. The V and J calls and the clone size are those of that table, but D and trimming were determined from the DNA. This sample holds tens of thousands of clones; around 86% were observed only once. The ten largest clones add up to 10% to 15% of the sample.

According to the germline V gene, CDR1 reads SGHAT and CDR2 reads FQNNGV. The CDR3 measures 15 amino acids from cysteine to phenylalanine. Just the 45-base CDR3 DNA is kept, in frame starting at base 1. V is clipped by 5 bases and J by 3 bases, and the sequence between their germline boundaries is 14 bases long. Each collaborating institution followed its own protocols to collect whole blood in K2EDTA tubes. For TCRbeta analysis, collaborator samples were shipped as frozen whole blood, as isolated PBMCs, or as DNA extracted from either sample type. This sequence was found in a human donor in a cohort sampled during active COVID-19. The sample comprised peripheral blood. The sequence is built from TRBV11-2 and TRBJ2-1; tentative D gene TRBD2, with 6 bases matching. The CDR3 protein is CASSLGGSGYNEQFF. The DNA is TGTGCCAGCAGCCTGGGAGGTAGCGGCTACAATGAGCAGTTCTTC.